The 24 T cell receptor beta chains below were found in one sample sequenced in a study of cytomegalovirus exposure and HLA in healthy donors. Assay: immunoSEQ multiplex PCR; the TCRdb copy retains only in-frame clones and omits some. In the table there are under 250,000 clones, approximately 87% of which are singletons. Sequenced input: PBMCs. The origin of the receptors is a woman aged 18-30 years in good health and CMV-seronegative.

The rearrangement joins TRBV25-1 to TRBJ1-1; 10 bases line up with TRBD1. Germline CDR1 reads MGHDK; CDR2 reads SYGVNS. The CDR3 runs to 14 residues. V lost 2 bases to trimming and J lost 10 bases; unmatched junction nucleotides: 7. CDR3 DNA sequence: TGTGCCAGCAGTGAAATGCCCTGGACAGGGGGAGCTTTCTTT. This encodes CASSEMPWTGGAFF.

This sequence joins TRBV6-5 and TRBJ1-3; D remains ambiguous. This CDR3 is built from 14 residues. Looked up from germline, CDR1 is MNHEY and CDR2 is SVGAGI. The V end was cut by 0 bases, the J end by 3 bases, with 6 bases between. Here the CDR3 reads CASSYSGSGNTIYF. The CDR3 nucleotides are TGTGCCAGCAGTTACTCAGGGAGTGGAAACACCATATATTTT.

The rearrangement joins TRBV28 to TRBJ2-7; the D gene is possibly TRBD1 (7 bases). Germline CDR1 and CDR2: MDHEN and SYDVKM. The CDR3 is 15 amino acids. V dropped 1 base and J dropped 4 bases, with 14 bases sitting between them. CDR3 sequence reads: CASSLSGGLLYEQYF. The CDR3 region has the DNA TGTGCCAGCAGTTTATCAGGGGGGCTCTTATACGAGCAGTACTTC.

The rearrangement uses TRBV28 and TRBJ2-7, with TRBD1 matching 10 bases. The germline V gene has CDR1 MDHEN and CDR2 SYDVKM. Unmatched junction bases numbered 4, after V lost 5 bases and J lost 3 bases. This CDR3 contains 14 residues. CDR3 protein: CASSLDRGFYEQYF. The CDR3 DNA follows: TGTGCCAGCAGTCTGGACAGGGGGTTCTACGAGCAGTACTTC.

V gene TRBV27 combines with J gene TRBJ1-6; 7 positions match TRBD1. The CDR3 has 15 amino acids. Germline trimming cut 5 bases from V and 3 bases from J; bases unmatched to any gene: 4. Germline V lookup: CDR1 MNHEY, CDR2 SMNVEV (reference sequence). CDR3 sequence: CASSVYRGYNSPLHF. CDR3 DNA: TGTGCCAGCAGTGTCTACAGGGGCTATAATTCACCCCTCCACTTT.

V is TRBV5-1 and J is TRBJ1-2; a weak D match, TRBD1 (5 bases). CDR3 length: 13 amino acids. V was trimmed by 2 bases and J by 8 bases, leaving 13 bases between them. Germline CDR1 SGHRS, CDR2 YFSETQ. The CDR3 here is CASSFLSGVGYTF. The CDR3 coding sequence is TGCGCCAGCAGCTTTTTGTCGGGGGTAGGCTACACCTTC. Combining the CDR3 with reference TRBV5-1 and TRBJ1-2 gives the whole variable domain KAGVTQTPRYLIKTRGQQVTLSCSPISGHRSVSWYQQTPGQGLQFLFEYFSETQRNKGNFPGRFSGRQFSNSRSEMNVSTLELGDSALYLCASSFLSGVGYTFGSGTRLTVV.

This chain joins TRBV29-1 and TRBJ1-1; D possibly corresponds to TRBD1 (5 bases). The V gene's germline CDR1 is SQVTM and CDR2 ANQGSEA. V gave up 7 bases and J gave up 0 bases, with 9 bases separating them. The CDR3 length is 12 residues. CDR3 nucleotides: TGCAGCGGGGGACGGGTGAACACTGAAGCTTTCTTT. It codes for CSGGRVNTEAFF.

This clone occurred once. The CDR3 is CASSVTGETGNTIYF. CDR3 DNA sequence: TGTGCCAGCAGCGTAACAGGGGAGACGGGAAACACCATATATTTT. The genes are TRBV11-2 and TRBJ1-3; TRBD1 aligns across 7 bases. Germline lookup yields CDR1 SGHAT and CDR2 FQNNGV. The CDR3 consists of 15 residues. With 5 bases clipped from V and 4 bases from J, the junction kept 8 bases outside the gene matches.

About this clone itself: Other DNA sequences of this sample code for an identical CDR3. V and J are TRBV5-1 and TRBJ2-1, with 11 bases fitting TRBD2. The germline V gene encodes CDR1 SGHRS and CDR2 YFSETQ. Trimming at V came to 5 bases and at J to 5 bases, leaving 3 bases not matched to a gene. There are 14 residues in the CDR3. CDR3 in amino acids: CASRGTSGNNEQFF. The CDR3 DNA is TGCGCCAGCAGAGGGACTAGCGGCAACAATGAGCAGTTCTTC.

This sequence joins TRBV7-9 and TRBJ2-7; either TRBD1 or TRBD2 may fit D (5 bases each). V was trimmed by 3 bases and J by 1 base, leaving 10 bases between them. This CDR3 is built from 14 residues. Per the germline V gene, CDR1 is SEHNR and CDR2 is FQNEAQ (reference sequence). This CDR3 reads CASSFGTASYEQYF. The CDR3 DNA is TGTGCCAGCAGCTTCGGGACCGCATCCTACGAGCAGTACTTC.

This chain uses TRBV9 with TRBJ1-1, with TRBD1 as a possible D gene (6 bases). Trimming shortened V by 0 bases and J by 4 bases, and 10 bases separated the two germline ends. Germline assignment: CDR1 SGDLS and CDR2 YYNGEE. The CDR3 length is 14 residues. CDR3 DNA: TGTGCCAGCAGCGTAGCTACGGGGGCCACTGAAGCTTTCTTT. Translation: CASSVATGATEAFF. Supplemented by reference TRBV9 and TRBJ1-1, the full variable domain reads DSGVTQTPKHLITATGQRVTLRCSPRSGDLSVYWYQQSLDQGLQFLIQYYNGEERAKGNILERFSAQQFPDLHSELNLSSLELGDSALYFCASSVATGATEAFFGQGTRLTVV.

This clone was detected once. The chain uses TRBV28 and TRBJ2-5; TRBD1 aligns across 12 bases. With 6 bases clipped from V and 3 bases from J, the junction kept 8 bases outside the gene matches. Germline V lookup: CDR1 MDHEN, CDR2 SYDVKM. The length of the CDR3 is 16 residues. The DNA for the CDR3 is TGTGCCAGCAGCCCGTCCGGGACAGGGGGCGAAGAGACCCAGTACTTC. Protein: CASSPSGTGGEETQYF.

The V and J genes are TRBV30 and TRBJ1-2; no definite D call. V shed 1 base and J shed 7 bases, with 13 bases lying between them. Germline lookup yields CDR1 GTSNPN and CDR2 SVGIG (reference sequence). This CDR3 spans 13 amino acids. CDR3 nucleotide sequence: TGTGCCTGGAGTGCACAAGGTAGAGGTGGCTACACCTTC. Residues: CAWSAQGRGGYTF.

The chain is built from TRBV6-5 and TRBJ1-2; D may be TRBD1 (6 bases). V lost 7 bases and J lost 4, with 13 bases in between. Germline-derived CDR1 and CDR2 are MNHEY and SVGAGI. The CDR3 contains 13 residues. CDR3 DNA sequence: TGTGCCAGCACTCCGGGGGCGAGCTATGGCTACACCTTC. Amino acids: CASTPGASYGYTF.

V gene TRBV18 combines with J gene TRBJ1-1; TRBD1 matches at 9 bases. CDR3 length equals 17 residues. Unmatched junction bases numbered 7, after V lost 0 bases and J lost 2 bases. Germline V gene lookup returns CDR1 KGHSH and CDR2 LQKENI. The chain's CDR3 is CASSPPRTGVKNTEAFF. The CDR3 DNA follows: TGTGCCAGCTCACCACCGAGGACAGGGGTTAAAAACACTGAAGCTTTCTTT.

The rearrangement uses TRBV27 and TRBJ2-7, with TRBD1 identical over 9 bases. Per germline, CDR1 MNHEY and CDR2 SMNVEV (reference sequence). J gave up 6 bases and V 3 bases, and 6 bases lay outside the gene matches. The CDR3 extends over 14 amino acids. This CDR3 reads CASSFTGTGIEQYF. CDR3 DNA: TGTGCCAGCAGTTTTACTGGGACAGGGATCGAGCAGTACTTC.

J is TRBJ1-3 and V is TRBV27; D gene unclear. Germline V gene lookup returns CDR1 MNHEY and CDR2 SMNVEV (reference sequence). The CDR3 contains 13 residues. Trimming took off 6 bases at V and 8 bases at J, with 14 bases between the two ends. The CDR3 region is CASSSTPSHTIYF. For the CDR3, the DNA is TGTGCCAGCAGCTCGACACCGAGTCACACCATATATTTT.

V gene TRBV6-1 combines with J gene TRBJ1-5, with 7 bases aligning to TRBD1. The trim removed 3 bases at V and 6 bases at J, leaving 8 bases unmatched. In germline, CDR1 is MNHNS, CDR2 SASEGT. This CDR3 contains 15 residues. The CDR3 nucleotides read TGTGCCAGCAGTGAGGGACAGCCTAGCGGTCAGCCCCAGCATTTT. Its protein product is CASSEGQPSGQPQHF.

This chain connects TRBV5-6 to TRBJ1-1, with D possibly matching TRBD1 (6 bases). The V end lost 4 bases, the J end lost 3 bases, and 13 bases lay between the germline ends. This CDR3 comprises 14 residues. Germline V CDR1 and CDR2: SGHDT, YYEEEE. CDR3 nucleotides: TGTGCCAGCAGCCCAAAGACAGGAGACACTGAAGCTTTCTTT. It codes for CASSPKTGDTEAFF. Full variable domain (rest looked up from reference TRBV5-6 and TRBJ1-1): DAGVTQSPTHLIKTRGQQVTLRCSPKSGHDTVSWYQQALGQGPQFIFQYYEEEERQRGNFPDRFSGHQFPNYSSELNVNALLLGDSALYLCASSPKTGDTEAFFGQGTRLTVV.

The chain recombines TRBV10-3 with TRBJ1-1; TRBD1 agrees at 8 bases. The germline CDR1 and CDR2 sequences are ENHRY and SYGVKD. The junction had 2 bases not matched to a gene; V was cut back by 6 bases and J by 8 bases. This CDR3 has 11 residues. The CDR3 coding sequence is TGTGCCATCAGACAGGGGGACGAAGCTTTCTTT. Protein product: CAIRQGDEAFF.

The genes are TRBV4-1 and TRBJ2-3, with D perhaps TRBD2 (5 bases). CDR1 and CDR2 (germline): MGHRA, YSYEKL. The CDR3 contains 14 residues. Between the trimmed V and J ends, which lost 1 base and 11 bases, there was a span of 16 bases. In DNA, the CDR3 is TGCGCCAGCAGCCAAGCCCAAGACGGAGGTGGGCAGTATTTT. Its translation is CASSQAQDGGGQYF.

The rearrangement uses TRBV13 and TRBJ2-7, with D uncertain. Germline values: CDR1 PRHDT, CDR2 FYEKMQ (reference sequence). This CDR3 spans 15 amino acids. Trimming cost V 4 bases and J 2 bases, with 15 bases left between them. CDR3 coding DNA: TGTGCCAGCAGCTCCTCCCCCAGGCTAACCTACGAGCAGTACTTC. Translation gives CASSSSPRLTYEQYF.

The chain is built from TRBV18 and TRBJ2-1; 10 bases are shared with TRBD2. Trimming took 3 bases from V and 7 from J; bases not matched to a gene: 3. The germline CDR1 and CDR2 sequences are KGHSH and LQKENI. The CDR3 loop spans 14 amino acids. The CDR3 loop reads CASSPETSGNEQFF. The CDR3 nucleotides are TGTGCCAGCTCACCCGAGACTAGCGGGAATGAGCAGTTCTTC.

The J gene is TRBJ1-6, the V gene TRBV7-6; D might be TRBD1 (6 bases). The CDR3 length is 13 residues. The germline V gene encodes CDR1 SGHVS and CDR2 FNYEAQ. V lost 8 bases and J lost 7, with 12 bases in between. The CDR3 DNA is TGTGCCAGCGCAGGGGCGCGGAATTCACCCCTCCACTTT. The encoded protein is CASAGARNSPLHF. The full variable domain, completed using reference TRBV7-6 and TRBJ1-6, is GAGVSQSPRYKVTKRGQDVALRCDPISGHVSLYWYRQALGQGPEFLTYFNYEAQQDKSGLPNDRFSAERPEGSISTLTIQRTEQRDSAMYRCASAGARNSPLHFGNGTRLTVT.